The text below deals with one TCR beta chain. It lacks a known antigen. Within one base of it there is no much larger clone, and no base qualities were kept. This specimen comes from a study of blood T cell repertoires in COVID-19 (dated by TCRdb to about 2020). Concerning the study at large: The collaborator samples originated in the United States, Italy and Spain and spanned the acute and convalescent phases of COVID-19. The dataset comprised deeply sampled blood TCRbeta repertoires from subjects exposed to, actively infected with, or recovered from COVID-19. The prospective study material was composed of cDNA or gDNA derived from T cells, B-cell-depleted T cells, or PBMCs. The repertoires were released in a freely available public database intended as a resource for research on the immune response to SARS-CoV-2. The samples were drawn from the first 160 participants of the ongoing ImmuneRACE study and from over a thousand subjects provided by 6 global collaborators. Sample metadata almost always included a de-identified subject ID, COVID-19 status, age in years and sex. Where HLA class I and class II types were available, the types were taken from metadata supplied by the sample provider, not from assay-based typing.

In the prospective study, participants were roughly 18 to 100 years old, resided in fewer than 25 geographic areas of the United States, and were enrolled through a virtual design. In the prospective study, participants were assigned to cohorts based on the clinical history participants reported in a screening survey and a study questionnaire. ImmuneRACE Cohort 3 recovered participants were defined by two consecutive negative NP/OP PCR tests, healthcare professional clearance, or symptom resolution. In the prospective study, mobile phlebotomists collected whole blood, serum and a nasopharyngeal or oropharyngeal swab from each participant. Prospective study participants could optionally give additional blood draws and questionnaires over an approximately two-month period. Blood samples from the prospective study were shipped frozen or at room temperature prior to DNA extraction. The immunoSEQ Assay, a bias-controlled multiplex PCR, was used to amplify TCRbeta CDR3 regions from genomic DNA. In the paper's pipeline: Nucleated cell counts per sample were estimated from amplification of reference gene primers within the assay. Sequence reads were collapsed and filtered to measure the absolute abundance of every unique TCRbeta CDR3 rearrangement. Productive Simpson clonality was computed per sample as the square root of Simpson's diversity index over productive rearrangements. TCRdb limited this immuneACCESS table to in-frame rearrangements with V and J called. A share of clones is missing; checked studies link under half to unresolved V genes, and the rest is unexplained. V, J and clone size are those of that table, while D and trimming were read from the DNA. This sample has more than 150,000 clones in its table, and roughly 84% of those were observed once. The ten largest make up nearly 8% of the sample.

Measured from the cysteine to the phenylalanine, the CDR3 is 15 residues long. Just CDR3 DNA is preserved here, 45 bases in frame from base 1. Compared with germline, V lacks 9 bases and J lacks 4 bases; bases without a gene match: 9. Reading the germline V gene gives CDR1 MDHEN and CDR2 SYDVKM. General conclusions and limits of the study: The quantity of clinical and demographic metadata differed by source and by participant and was supplied without curation.

This clonotype originated in a woman between 45 and 65 years old who had recovered from COVID-19. The V and J segments used are TRBV28 and TRBJ1-6; 7 of the junction bases match TRBD1. Sequencing used PBMCs or T cells enriched from blood (not recorded which). CDR3 region: CASTLGQLYNSPLHF. The nucleotides are TGTGCCAGTACTTTGGGACAGCTATATAATTCACCCCTCCACTTT.